This TCR beta chain was recovered during a study of metastatic and nonmetastatic thyroid tumors. About the research overall: Comparison of repertoires was carried out across blood and tumor or nodule tissue from malignant and benign thyroid patients.

Each patient came to thyroid surgery without any prior treatment (of any kind). This clone has at least ten counts. TCRdb redid the clone calls on the PCR reads using MiXCR. The sample carries over 30,000 clones, 15% recorded once. The sample consisted of blood. The receptor was derived from a male donor with papillary thyroid cancer or a benign thyroid nodule (not recorded which). Some clones in this sample may be carry-over from other donors' samples.

The CDR3 region has the DNA TGTGCCAGCAGCTTAGATTTCTGGCGGGGGGGCACCGGGGAGCTGTTTTTT. As protein: CASSLDFWRGGTGELFF. The chain carries TRBV11-2 and TRBJ2-2, with TRBD2 identical over 9 bases. Germline CDR1 and CDR2: SGHAT and FQNNGV. Unmatched junction bases numbered 6, after V lost 0 bases and J lost 4 bases. The CDR3 sequence is 17 residues long.